The rows below give T cell receptor beta chains drawn from one sample of a study of blood T cell repertoires in COVID-19. Repertoires were generated with immunoSEQ multiplex PCR, while TCRdb's copy carries only in-frame clones and drops some. The sample has about 200,000 clones; around 84% are singletons. The specimen was peripheral blood. All receptors come from a man aged 55-75 years with acute or convalescent COVID-19. Each CDR3 is given with its conserved first and last residue. A D gene is named only where the DNA matches it firmly. Not all rows give a size; the values are once, few, many and, for expanded clones, a class.

abundance: once; j_gene: TRBJ2-5; d_gene: TRBD2; v_gene: TRBV13; CDR3nt: TGTGCCAGCAGCTTCGGACCGACTAGCGGGGGGCAAGAGACCCAGTACTTC; CDR3aa: CASSFGPTSGGQETQYF
abundance: NA; j_gene: TRBJ1-2; d_gene: TRBD1; v_gene: TRBV28; CDR3nt: TGTGCCAGCAGCACAGGGGGGACCTATGGCTACACCTTC; CDR3aa: CASSTGGTYGYTF
abundance: NA; j_gene: TRBJ1-2; d_gene: TRBD1; v_gene: TRBV28; CDR3nt: TGTGCCAGCAAACAGGGGGCTGATGGCTACACCTTC; CDR3aa: CASKQGADGYTF
abundance: NA; j_gene: TRBJ1-1; d_gene: NA; v_gene: TRBV28; CDR3nt: TGTGCCAGCCCCCCGGGGGGTGGGCACACTGAAGCTTTCTTT; CDR3aa: CASPPGGGHTEAFF
abundance: NA; j_gene: TRBJ2-1; d_gene: TRBD2; v_gene: TRBV7-6; CDR3nt: TGTGCCAGCAGCTTAGGAGCTAGCGGGAGCTACAATGAGCAGTTCTTC; CDR3aa: CASSLGASGSYNEQFF
abundance: NA; j_gene: TRBJ2-7; d_gene: TRBD1; v_gene: TRBV5-4; CDR3nt: TGTGCCAGCAGCTTGGGGACAGGGTACGAGCAGTACTTC; CDR3aa: CASSLGTGYEQYF
abundance: NA; j_gene: TRBJ2-7; d_gene: NA; v_gene: TRBV5-1; CDR3nt: TGCGCCAGCAGCGTTGGCCCCGGGACATACTCCTACGAGCAGTACTTC; CDR3aa: CASSVGPGTYSYEQYF
abundance: NA; j_gene: TRBJ2-5; d_gene: NA; v_gene: TRBV21-1; CDR3nt: TGTGCCAGCAGCGCAGCGGAACAAGAGACCCAGTACTTC; CDR3aa: CASSAAEQETQYF
abundance: once; j_gene: TRBJ1-1; d_gene: NA; v_gene: TRBV14; CDR3nt: TGTGCCAGCAGCCAAGTTGGAGGGGCGGACACTGAAGCTTTCTTT; CDR3aa: CASSQVGGADTEAFF
abundance: NA; j_gene: TRBJ2-1; d_gene: NA; v_gene: TRBV6-6; CDR3nt: TGTGCCAGCCGACCTACCGCGCAGGGCACCGATGAGCAGTTCTTC; CDR3aa: CASRPTAQGTDEQFF
abundance: few; j_gene: TRBJ2-5; d_gene: NA; v_gene: TRBV19; CDR3nt: TGTGCCAGTAGTATGGCAGGAAAAGAGACCCAGTACTTC; CDR3aa: CASSMAGKETQYF
abundance: NA; j_gene: TRBJ2-1; d_gene: NA; v_gene: TRBV4-1; CDR3nt: TGCGCCAGCAGCCACATAGACAGTTACAATGAGCAGTTCTTC; CDR3aa: CASSHIDSYNEQFF
abundance: NA; j_gene: TRBJ1-6; d_gene: NA; v_gene: TRBV5-1; CDR3nt: TGCGCCAGCAGCTTGGAGGGACACGTGTATAATTCACCCCTCCACTTT; CDR3aa: CASSLEGHVYNSPLHF
abundance: NA; j_gene: TRBJ2-1; d_gene: TRBD1; v_gene: TRBV6-5; CDR3nt: TGTGCCACCACGACAGGGGGGTTCTTCAATGAGCAGTTCTTC; CDR3aa: CATTTGGFFNEQFF
abundance: NA; j_gene: TRBJ1-1; d_gene: NA; v_gene: TRBV1; CDR3nt: TGCACCAGCAGTCTACGGGCAGGGGCTATGAACACTGAAGCTTTCTTT; CDR3aa: CTSSLRAGAMNTEAFF
abundance: NA; j_gene: TRBJ2-1; d_gene: TRBD1; v_gene: TRBV29-1; CDR3nt: TGCAGCGTGGCTGGGACAGGGGGCTTTAATGAGCAGTTCTTC; CDR3aa: CSVAGTGGFNEQFF
abundance: once; j_gene: TRBJ2-5; d_gene: NA; v_gene: TRBV20-1; CDR3nt: TGCAGTGCTAGACGGGAGACCCAGTACTTC; CDR3aa: CSARRETQYF
abundance: NA; j_gene: TRBJ2-5; d_gene: NA; v_gene: TRBV3-1/TRBV3-2; CDR3nt: TGTGCCAGCAGCCGGAGAGGGGGTTCTCAGGAGACCCAGTACTTC; CDR3aa: CASSRRGGSQETQYF
abundance: once; j_gene: TRBJ2-1; d_gene: TRBD1; v_gene: TRBV12-3/TRBV12-4; CDR3nt: TGTGCCAGCAGTTTGAGGGGGACAGCCAACCTGTTCTTC; CDR3aa: CASSLRGTANLFF
abundance: few; j_gene: TRBJ1-5; d_gene: NA; v_gene: TRBV12-3/TRBV12-4; CDR3nt: TGTGCCAGCAATCGGGACAATCAGCCCCAGCATTTT; CDR3aa: CASNRDNQPQHF
abundance: NA; j_gene: TRBJ2-5; d_gene: NA; v_gene: TRBV29-1; CDR3nt: TGCAGCGTTGTAGGTGGAGCGGATCGACAAGAGACCCAGTACTTC; CDR3aa: CSVVGGADRQETQYF
abundance: NA; j_gene: TRBJ2-7; d_gene: NA; v_gene: TRBV13; CDR3nt: TGTGCCAGCAGCTTTCGTACCACTAGCTCCTACGAGCAGTACTTC; CDR3aa: CASSFRTTSSYEQYF
abundance: NA; j_gene: TRBJ2-7; d_gene: NA; v_gene: TRBV19; CDR3nt: TGTGCCAGTAGTGCCAACCCACAGGGTAGGGAGCAGTACTTC; CDR3aa: CASSANPQGREQYF
abundance: NA; j_gene: TRBJ2-4; d_gene: TRBD1; v_gene: TRBV5-1; CDR3nt: TGCGCCAGCAGCCCGGGGACAGGGTTGTCTCTAGCCAAAAACATTCAGTACTTC; CDR3aa: CASSPGTGLSLAKNIQYF
abundance: NA; j_gene: TRBJ1-5; d_gene: TRBD1; v_gene: TRBV6-2/TRBV6-3; CDR3nt: TGTGCCAGCAGTTACTCAGGGACAGGGGGCTTTCAGCCCCAGCATTTT; CDR3aa: CASSYSGTGGFQPQHF
abundance: NA; j_gene: TRBJ2-7; d_gene: TRBD2; v_gene: TRBV3-1/TRBV3-2; CDR3nt: TGTGCCAGCGCCGGGGGGCGCAGCGGGGGGCAGTACTTC; CDR3aa: CASAGGRSGGQYF
abundance: NA; j_gene: TRBJ1-2; d_gene: TRBD1; v_gene: TRBV7-9; CDR3nt: TGTGCCAGCAGCCCACCCCAGGGGGACCTCTATGGCTACACCTTC; CDR3aa: CASSPPQGDLYGYTF
abundance: NA; j_gene: TRBJ2-5; d_gene: TRBD1; v_gene: TRBV2; CDR3nt: TGTGCCAGCAGGAGGGACAGGGCGAGGCAAGAGACCCAGTACTTC; CDR3aa: CASRRDRARQETQYF
abundance: NA; j_gene: TRBJ1-5; d_gene: TRBD1; v_gene: TRBV19; CDR3nt: TGTGCCAGTAGTATAGCTCTTCCCGGGACAGGACATAGCAATCAGCCCCAGCATTTT; CDR3aa: CASSIALPGTGHSNQPQHF
abundance: NA; j_gene: TRBJ2-5; d_gene: TRBD2; v_gene: TRBV3-1/TRBV3-2; CDR3nt: TGTGCCAGCAGCCCTAGCGGGGGGTTCGAGACCCAGTACTTC; CDR3aa: CASSPSGGFETQYF
abundance: NA; j_gene: TRBJ1-2; d_gene: TRBD1; v_gene: TRBV19; CDR3nt: TGTGCCAGTAGAAGACAGGGAATGACGAACTATGGCTACACCTTC; CDR3aa: CASRRQGMTNYGYTF
abundance: few; j_gene: TRBJ2-1; d_gene: TRBD1; v_gene: TRBV7-6; CDR3nt: TGTGCCAGCAGCTTAGCGCCTGGGGGACAGACCTACAATGAGCAGTTCTTC; CDR3aa: CASSLAPGGQTYNEQFF
abundance: NA; j_gene: TRBJ2-2; d_gene: TRBD2; v_gene: TRBV5-1; CDR3nt: TGCGCCAGCACCAGGTGGGAGGGTCGGAACACCGGGGAGCTGTTTTTT; CDR3aa: CASTRWEGRNTGELFF
abundance: NA; j_gene: TRBJ1-4; d_gene: NA; v_gene: TRBV19; CDR3nt: TGTGCCAGTAGTACCCGGCGCAGGGGACATGAAAAACTGTTTTTT; CDR3aa: CASSTRRRGHEKLFF
abundance: NA; j_gene: TRBJ1-2; d_gene: TRBD1; v_gene: TRBV6-5; CDR3nt: TGTGCCAGCAGGACAGGGGTGGGGACTTATGGCTACACCTTC; CDR3aa: CASRTGVGTYGYTF
abundance: NA; j_gene: TRBJ2-5; d_gene: NA; v_gene: TRBV7-3; CDR3nt: TGTGCCAGCAGCTTTTCTGCGGCTGGGGAGACCCAGTACTTC; CDR3aa: CASSFSAAGETQYF
abundance: few; j_gene: TRBJ1-3; d_gene: TRBD1; v_gene: TRBV2; CDR3nt: TGTGCCAGCAGTGTTACAGGGGATTCCGCTGGAAACACCATATATTTT; CDR3aa: CASSVTGDSAGNTIYF
abundance: NA; j_gene: TRBJ1-6; d_gene: TRBD1; v_gene: TRBV28; CDR3nt: TGTGCCACCAGGGGGGACAGGGGGTCTAATTCACCCCTCCACTTT; CDR3aa: CATRGDRGSNSPLHF
abundance: few; j_gene: TRBJ1-2; d_gene: TRBD1; v_gene: TRBV2; CDR3nt: TGTGCCAGCTGTGAGGACAGGTGGGGCACTTATGGCTACACCTTC; CDR3aa: CASCEDRWGTYGYTF
abundance: NA; j_gene: TRBJ1-2; d_gene: TRBD1; v_gene: TRBV15; CDR3nt: TGTGCCACCAGCAGCCACCTCGGGACAGGTGATGGCTACACCTTC; CDR3aa: CATSSHLGTGDGYTF
abundance: NA; j_gene: TRBJ2-3; d_gene: NA; v_gene: TRBV5-5; CDR3nt: TGTGCCAGCAGCCGACCGGCAGGGCGTTTCGCCACAGATACGCAGTATTTT; CDR3aa: CASSRPAGRFATDTQYF
abundance: NA; j_gene: TRBJ2-3; d_gene: NA; v_gene: TRBV19; CDR3nt: TGTGCCAGCAAACAGGACCCTAGCACAGATACGCAGTATTTT; CDR3aa: CASKQDPSTDTQYF
abundance: few; j_gene: TRBJ1-5; d_gene: NA; v_gene: TRBV7-9; CDR3nt: TGTGCCAGCAGCTTAGGGGGCGGAAGCAATCAGCCCCAGCATTTT; CDR3aa: CASSLGGGSNQPQHF
abundance: NA; j_gene: TRBJ1-1; d_gene: TRBD1; v_gene: TRBV13; CDR3nt: TGTGCCAGCAGCTCTCGACAGGGGACTGAAGCTTTCTTT; CDR3aa: CASSSRQGTEAFF
abundance: NA; j_gene: TRBJ2-7; d_gene: TRBD1; v_gene: TRBV7-6; CDR3nt: TGTGCCAGCAGCGGCCTATCCGGGACAGGGCGCGGCGAGCAGTACTTC; CDR3aa: CASSGLSGTGRGEQYF
abundance: NA; j_gene: TRBJ2-1; d_gene: TRBD2; v_gene: TRBV5-1; CDR3nt: TGCGCCAGCAGTCTGACTAGCGGGGGCAACAATGAGCAGTTCTTC; CDR3aa: CASSLTSGGNNEQFF
abundance: once; j_gene: TRBJ2-5; d_gene: NA; v_gene: TRBV13; CDR3nt: TGTGCCAGCAGCTTAGCGGACAGAGAAGAGACCCAGTACTTC; CDR3aa: CASSLADREETQYF
abundance: NA; j_gene: TRBJ1-5; d_gene: NA; v_gene: TRBV18; CDR3nt: TGTGCCAGCTCAATCCGGACAACTAGCAATCAGCCCCAGCATTTT; CDR3aa: CASSIRTTSNQPQHF
abundance: NA; j_gene: TRBJ2-5; d_gene: TRBD2; v_gene: TRBV7-2; CDR3nt: TGTGCCAGCAGCTTAGGACTAGCGGGGGTGCGGGAGACCCAGTACTTC; CDR3aa: CASSLGLAGVRETQYF
abundance: NA; j_gene: TRBJ2-3; d_gene: TRBD1; v_gene: TRBV3-1/TRBV3-2; CDR3nt: TGTGCCAGCAGCCAAGATGGTGACCGGGACAGGGGCACAGATACGCAGTATTTT; CDR3aa: CASSQDGDRDRGTDTQYF
abundance: once; j_gene: TRBJ1-6; d_gene: NA; v_gene: TRBV10-3; CDR3nt: TGTGCCATCAGTGAGTCGAATCCCAGTACCTCCTATAATTCACCCCTCCACTTT; CDR3aa: CAISESNPSTSYNSPLHF
abundance: NA; j_gene: TRBJ1-3; d_gene: NA; v_gene: TRBV7-2; CDR3nt: TGTGCCAGCAGCTTAACTACCCACTCTGGAAACACCATATATTTT; CDR3aa: CASSLTTHSGNTIYF
abundance: NA; j_gene: TRBJ2-5; d_gene: NA; v_gene: TRBV3-1/TRBV3-2; CDR3nt: TGTGCCAGCAGCCAAGCGGGGGGCTTCCAAGAGACCCAGTACTTC; CDR3aa: CASSQAGGFQETQYF
abundance: NA; j_gene: TRBJ2-7; d_gene: NA; v_gene: TRBV11-2; CDR3nt: TGTGCCAGCAGCTTAGATCCGGTTTTGTATGGACAGTCCTACGAGCAGTACTTC; CDR3aa: CASSLDPVLYGQSYEQYF